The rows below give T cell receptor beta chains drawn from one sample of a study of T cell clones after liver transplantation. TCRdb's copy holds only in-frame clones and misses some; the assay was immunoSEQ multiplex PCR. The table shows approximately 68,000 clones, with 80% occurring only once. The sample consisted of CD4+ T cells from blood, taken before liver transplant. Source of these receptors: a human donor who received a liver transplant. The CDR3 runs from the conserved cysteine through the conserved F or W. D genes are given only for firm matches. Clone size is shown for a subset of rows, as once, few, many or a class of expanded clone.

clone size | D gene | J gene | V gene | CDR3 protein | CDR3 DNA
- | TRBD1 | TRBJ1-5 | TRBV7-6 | CASSAGTGIGQPQHF | TGTGCCAGCAGCGCCGGGACAGGGATCGGACAGCCCCAGCATTTT
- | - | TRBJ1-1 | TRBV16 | CASSRTRTANTEAFF | TGTGCCAGCAGCCGGACCAGGACGGCTAACACTGAAGCTTTCTTT
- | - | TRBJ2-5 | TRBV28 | CASSRHQETQYF | TGTGCCAGCAGCCGACACCAAGAGACCCAGTACTTC
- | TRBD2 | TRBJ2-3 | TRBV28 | CASSLSRLAGVLRGQDSTDTQYF | TGTGCCAGCAGTTTATCGAGACTAGCGGGAGTTTTAAGGGGACAGGATAGCACAGATACGCAGTATTTT
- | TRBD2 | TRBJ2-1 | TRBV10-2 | CASSEEIAGAYNEQFF | TGCGCCAGCAGTGAGGAAATAGCGGGAGCTTACAATGAGCAGTTCTTC
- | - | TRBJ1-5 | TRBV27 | CASSSPLGGQPQHF | TGTGCCAGCAGTTCCCCCCTTGGGGGTCAGCCCCAGCATTTT
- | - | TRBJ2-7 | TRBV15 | CATSRDGASYEQYF | TGTGCCACCAGCAGAGATGGGGCCTCTTACGAGCAGTACTTC
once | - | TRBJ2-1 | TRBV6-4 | CASSEDLNPYTEQFF | TGTGCCAGCAGTGAGGATCTAAACCCCTACACTGAGCAGTTCTTC
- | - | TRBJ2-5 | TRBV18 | CASSPKRSEGQETQYF | TGTGCCAGCTCACCGAAAAGAAGTGAGGGACAAGAGACCCAGTACTTC
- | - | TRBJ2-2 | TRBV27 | CASSPWTTPNTGELFF | TGTGCCAGCAGTCCGTGGACTACCCCGAACACCGGGGAGCTGTTTTTT
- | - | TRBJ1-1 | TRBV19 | CASSITDSSGTEAFF | TGTGCCAGTAGTATCACGGACAGCTCTGGAACTGAAGCTTTCTTT
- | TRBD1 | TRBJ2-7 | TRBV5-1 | CASSSTGTEQYF | TGCGCCAGCAGCTCGACAGGGACGGAGCAGTACTTC
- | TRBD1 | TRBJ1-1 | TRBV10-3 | CAIRETGVTNTEAFF | TGTGCCATCAGGGAGACAGGGGTGACGAACACTGAAGCTTTCTTT
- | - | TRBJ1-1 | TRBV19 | CATKGGPRGAEAFF | TGTGCCACCAAAGGTGGGCCCCGGGGCGCTGAAGCTTTCTTT
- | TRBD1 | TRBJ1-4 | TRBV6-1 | CASTLGQGSEKLFF | TGTGCCAGCACCCTAGGACAGGGCAGTGAAAAACTGTTTTTT
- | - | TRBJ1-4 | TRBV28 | CASSRAGGYEKLFF | TGTGCCAGCAGTCGAGCGGGGGGCTACGAAAAACTGTTTTTT
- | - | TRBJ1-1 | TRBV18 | CASLGETTGEAFF | TGTGCCAGCTTGGGAGAGACGACGGGTGAAGCTTTCTTT
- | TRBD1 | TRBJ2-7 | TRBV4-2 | CASSQGSTGTYEQYF | TGTGCCAGCAGCCAAGGATCGACAGGGACCTACGAGCAGTACTTC
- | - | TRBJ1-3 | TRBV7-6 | CASSLARGADTIYF | TGTGCCAGCAGCTTAGCCAGGGGCGCTGACACCATATATTTT
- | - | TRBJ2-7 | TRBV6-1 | CASGREISYEQYF | TGTGCCAGCGGTAGAGAGATATCCTACGAGCAGTACTTC
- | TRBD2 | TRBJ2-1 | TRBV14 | CASSRGLAGVKEQFF | TGTGCCAGCAGCCGAGGACTAGCGGGAGTTAAAGAGCAGTTCTTC
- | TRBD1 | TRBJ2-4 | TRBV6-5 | CASSDRTGNIQYF | TGTGCCAGCAGTGACCGGACAGGGAACATTCAGTACTTC
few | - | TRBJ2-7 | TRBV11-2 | CASSRRGEQYF | TGTGCCAGCAGTCGCCGGGGCGAGCAGTACTTC
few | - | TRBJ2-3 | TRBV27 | CASSGKSTDTQYF | TGTGCCAGCAGTGGGAAAAGCACAGATACGCAGTATTTT
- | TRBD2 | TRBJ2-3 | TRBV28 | CASTSPGVAGDTQYF | TGTGCCAGCACCTCCCCCGGGGTAGCGGGAGATACGCAGTATTTT
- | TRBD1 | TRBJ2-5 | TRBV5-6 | CASSSMGQGADRETQYF | TGTGCCAGCAGCTCCATGGGGCAGGGGGCGGACCGAGAGACCCAGTACTTC
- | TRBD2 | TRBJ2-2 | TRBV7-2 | CASRPGLSNTGELFF | TGTGCCAGCCGCCCGGGACTATCGAACACCGGGGAGCTGTTTTTT
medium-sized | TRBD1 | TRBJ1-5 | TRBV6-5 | CASRSDRAHQPQHF | TGTGCCAGCAGATCGGACAGGGCCCATCAGCCCCAGCATTTT
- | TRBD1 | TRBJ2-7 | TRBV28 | CASRGQYEQYF | TGTGCCAGCCGGGGACAGTACGAGCAGTACTTC
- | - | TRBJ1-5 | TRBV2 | CASSESTGDQPQHF | TGTGCCAGCAGTGAGAGTACCGGAGATCAGCCCCAGCATTTT
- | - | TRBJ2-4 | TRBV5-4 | CASSLYSGAAKNIQYF | TGTGCCAGCAGCTTGTACTCTGGCGCGGCCAAAAACATTCAGTACTTC
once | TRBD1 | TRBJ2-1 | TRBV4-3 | CASRGQGPGEQFF | TGCGCCAGCCGGGGACAGGGTCCCGGTGAGCAGTTCTTC
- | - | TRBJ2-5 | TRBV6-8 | CASRGPQGRQETQYF | TGTGCCAGCAGGGGGCCCCAAGGACGACAAGAGACCCAGTACTTC
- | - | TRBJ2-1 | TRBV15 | CATSPTRSGPKPHEQFF | TGTGCCACCAGTCCGACTCGTAGCGGTCCCAAGCCCCATGAGCAGTTCTTC
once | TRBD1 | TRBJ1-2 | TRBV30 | CAAQAADRYYGYTF | TGTGCCGCCCAAGCGGCGGACAGGTATTATGGCTACACCTTC
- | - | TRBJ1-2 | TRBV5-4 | CASSLRRRGGYGYTF | TGTGCCAGCAGCTTGCGTCGCAGGGGTGGCTATGGCTACACCTTC
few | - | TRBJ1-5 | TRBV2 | CASRLEVGGRPQHF | TGTGCCAGCAGGCTCGAGGTAGGCGGCAGGCCCCAGCATTTT
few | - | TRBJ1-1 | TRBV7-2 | CASTRKSGPNTEAFF | TGTGCCAGCACCCGAAAGAGTGGCCCGAACACTGAAGCTTTCTTT
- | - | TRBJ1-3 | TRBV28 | CASSRSGTLSGNTIYF | TGTGCCAGCAGTCGTTCAGGAACTCTCTCTGGAAACACCATATATTTT
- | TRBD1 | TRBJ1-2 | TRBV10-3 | CAIRPQTGYQNYGYTF | TGTGCCATCAGACCGCAGACAGGGTACCAGAACTATGGCTACACCTTC
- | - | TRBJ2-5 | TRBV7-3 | CASSQGAQETQYF | TGTGCCAGCAGCCAAGGGGCTCAAGAGACCCAGTACTTC
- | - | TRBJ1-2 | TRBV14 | CASSQDYGRTYGYTF | TGTGCCAGCAGCCAAGATTACGGCAGGACCTATGGCTACACCTTC
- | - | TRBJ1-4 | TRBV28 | CASSLTRGANEKLFF | TGTGCCAGCAGTTTAACGAGGGGGGCTAATGAAAAACTGTTTTTT
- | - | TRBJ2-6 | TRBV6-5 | CASSYSWGSGANVLTF | TGTGCCAGCAGTTACTCGTGGGGCTCTGGGGCCAACGTCCTGACTTTC
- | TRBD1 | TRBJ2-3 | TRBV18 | CASSWDREYVSDTQYF | TGTGCCAGCTCTTGGGACAGGGAATATGTATCAGATACGCAGTATTTT
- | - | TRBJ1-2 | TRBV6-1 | CASRLYGYTF | TGTGCCAGCAGACTCTATGGCTACACCTTC
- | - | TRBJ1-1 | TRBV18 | CASSPSAGVNTEAFF | TGTGCCAGCTCACCCTCGGCAGGGGTGAACACTGAAGCTTTCTTT
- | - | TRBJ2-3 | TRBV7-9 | CASSLAGSIDTQYF | TGTGCCAGCAGCTTAGCGGGTAGCATAGATACGCAGTATTTT
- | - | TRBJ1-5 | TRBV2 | CASSVGAHQPQHF | TGTGCCAGCAGTGTTGGGGCGCATCAGCCCCAGCATTTT
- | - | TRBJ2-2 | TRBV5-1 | CASSLLQSNTGELFF | TGCGCCAGCAGCTTGTTGCAGTCGAACACCGGGGAGCTGTTTTTT
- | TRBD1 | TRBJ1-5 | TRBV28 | CASSFVQGGQPQHF | TGTGCCAGCAGTTTTGTTCAGGGGGGTCAGCCCCAGCATTTT
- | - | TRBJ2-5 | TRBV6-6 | CASTPGGETQYF | TGTGCCAGCACACCAGGAGGGGAGACCCAGTACTTC